This T cell receptor beta chain was sequenced during a study of identical twins. After template switching added a universal primer site, the resulting cDNA carried unique molecular identifiers. TCRdb independently ran MiXCR on the 5' RACE reads; one entry per CDR3 protein. The table includes fewer than 250,000 distinct CDR3 sequences, around 7.6% detected once. V lost 3 bases to trimming and J lost 2 bases, with 12 bases between them. CDR1 and CDR2 (germline): DFQATT, SNEGSKA (reference sequence). The CDR3 runs to 14 residues. This clonotype was detected a few times. Its antigen is as yet unknown. Points from the study as a whole: Models underestimated how often monozygotic twins shared out-of-frame TCR alpha.

Healthy Caucasians alone served as donors. The sample also formed part of further work on yellow fever vaccine responses in identical twins. That work adds: Twins reportedly showed a vaccine T cell response that seemed partly convergent and partly personalized.

The genes are TRBV20-1 and TRBJ2-3; D is possibly TRBD1 or TRBD2 (5 bases each). The sample was CD8+ T cells sorted from blood. The source of this sequence is a woman in her late teens or twenties in good health. The CDR3 sequence is CSASAWGTTDTQYF. The CDR3 DNA is TGCAGTGCTAGTGCGTGGGGGACCACAGATACGCAGTATTTT.